This T cell receptor beta chain was documented in a study of Ad26.COV2.S vaccination and SARS-CoV-2 variants. Study background: By the intramuscular route, Ad26.COV2.S was given once, or twice 56 days apart.

The assay was immunoSEQ multiplex PCR, and TCRdb's table has in-frame clones only and misses some. This table has about 400,000 clones, roughly 90% appearing once. In the case of this clone: Its antigen remains unknown.

General study findings and limits: There was reportedly substantial breadth in spike-specific CD8+ and CD4+ T cell responses after vaccination. Among vaccine recipients, spike-specific TCR breadth exceeded that of placebo recipients.

Indicated treatment: around 19 received Ad26.COV2.S at low or high dose, single or two shots; about 5 received placebo; per-sample allocation not given. All samples were drawn on day 63, counting from the first vaccine or placebo injection. In Boston, the donor was an adult between 18-55 years of age. CDR3 length equals 15 residues. Trimming took off 4 bases at V and 2 bases at J, with 13 bases between the two ends. The germline V gene encodes CDR1 LGHDT and CDR2 YNNKEL (reference sequence). The chain has TRBV3-1 (or the pseudogene TRBV3-2) and TRBJ2-3; D call uncertain. This specimen was peripheral blood, taken in a trial of Ad26.COV2.S vaccine versus placebo. The source is a person aged 18 to 65 who received the Ad26.COV2.S COVID-19 vaccine or a placebo. In nucleotides, the CDR3 is TGTGCCAGCAGCCTGACGCACTCCTCCACAGATACGCAGTATTTT. It codes for CASSLTHSSTDTQYF.